This entry is about one T cell receptor (beta chain). The antigen is not known. Healthy donors had no documented immune events, such as infections, while sampled. Only in-frame clones appear in the TCRdb table, and some are missing; sequencing was by immunoSEQ multiplex PCR. The table records about 47,000 clones, approximately 80% of them present only once. The data belong to a study of identifying expanded T cells in peripheral blood. This CDR3 comprises 13 residues. Germline V gives CDR1 SNHLY, CDR2 FYNNEI. The V gene lost 1 base and the J gene lost 3 bases, with 7 bases spanning the gap. The study, taken as a whole, reports: Approximately 1.1 clones differed between technical replicates, versus approximately 17 and 20 over time. Clone count variance between roughly 2-week samples rose with total template count.

Sequenced input: blood. The origin of this receptor is a person between 18 and 75 years old in good health. V gene TRBV2 combines with J gene TRBJ2-7; no firm D call. The CDR3 nucleotides are TGTGCCAGCAGTGAAGATATCGGCTACGAGCAGTACTTC. Its translation: CASSEDIGYEQYF.